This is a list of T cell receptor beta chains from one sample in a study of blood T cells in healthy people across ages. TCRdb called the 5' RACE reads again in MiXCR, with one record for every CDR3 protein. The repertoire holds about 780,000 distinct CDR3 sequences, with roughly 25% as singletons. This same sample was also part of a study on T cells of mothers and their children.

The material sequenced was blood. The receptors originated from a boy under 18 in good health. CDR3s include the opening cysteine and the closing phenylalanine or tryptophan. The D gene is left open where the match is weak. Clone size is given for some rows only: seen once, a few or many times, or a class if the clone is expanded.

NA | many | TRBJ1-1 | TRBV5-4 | TGTGCCAGCATGTCTGGGGGCACTGAAGCTTTCTTT | CASMSGGTEAFF
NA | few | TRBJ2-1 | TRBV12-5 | TGTGCTAGTGGTTTGGTAAACTATGAGCAGTTCTTC | CASGLVNYEQFF
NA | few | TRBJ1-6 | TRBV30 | TGTGCCATCGGGGAAACCTATAATTCACCCCTCCACTTT | CAIGETYNSPLHF
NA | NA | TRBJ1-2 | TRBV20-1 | TGCAGTGCTAGAAAGGATTCAGTGAGTGGCTACACCTTC | CSARKDSVSGYTF
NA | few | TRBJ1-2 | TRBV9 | TGTGCCAGCAGCTCAAACCTAGGGGGACACTATGGCTACACCTTC | CASSSNLGGHYGYTF
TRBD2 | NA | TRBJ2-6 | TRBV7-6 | TGTGCCAGCAGCGAACGTCTAGCGGGGAAATCTGGGGCCAACGTCCTGACTTTC | CASSERLAGKSGANVLTF
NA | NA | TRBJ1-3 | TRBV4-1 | TGCGCCAGCAGCCAAAACGGCCCGAGAAACACCATATATTTT | CASSQNGPRNTIYF
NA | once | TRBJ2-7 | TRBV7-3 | TGTGCCAGCAGCCAGGGCCCTGGCAACGAGCAGTACTTC | CASSQGPGNEQYF
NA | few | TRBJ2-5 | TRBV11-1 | TGTGCCAGCAGCTTCGGGGGTTGGAATGAGCGGTACTTC | CASSFGGWNERYF
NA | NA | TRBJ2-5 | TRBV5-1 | TGCGCCAGCAGCTTGGCACTTAACCAAGAGACCCAGTACTTC | CASSLALNQETQYF
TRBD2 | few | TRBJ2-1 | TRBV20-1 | TGCAGTGCTGGGCCGGGAGGGCGAAATGAGCAGTTCTTC | CSAGPGGRNEQFF
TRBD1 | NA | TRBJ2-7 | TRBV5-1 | TGCGCCAGCAGCTTGGGGGGACAGCTGGAGCAGTACTTC | CASSLGGQLEQYF
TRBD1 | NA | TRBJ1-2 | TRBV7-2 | TGTGCCAGCAGCTCCCCAAGGACAGGGATATTCAACTATGGCTACACCTTC | CASSSPRTGIFNYGYTF
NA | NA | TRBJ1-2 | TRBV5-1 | TGCGCCAGCAGCTTCGAGAACTATGGCTACACCTTC | CASSFENYGYTF
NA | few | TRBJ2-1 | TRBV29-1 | TGCAGCATTCCGGGATACAATGAGCAGTTCTTC | CSIPGYNEQFF
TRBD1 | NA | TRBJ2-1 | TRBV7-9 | TGTGCCAGCAGCTTAAGACAGGGTTGGGGCAATGAGCAGTTCTTC | CASSLRQGWGNEQFF
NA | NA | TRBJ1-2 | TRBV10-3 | TGTGCCATCAGTGTAGGTGAATATGGCTACACCTTC | CAISVGEYGYTF
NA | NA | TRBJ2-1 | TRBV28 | TGTGCCAGCAGACTCTCCCTGATATCCTACAATGAGCAGTTCTTC | CASRLSLISYNEQFF
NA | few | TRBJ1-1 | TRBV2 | TGTGCCAGCAGTGAACGGGTGTTGAACACTGAAGCTTTCTTT | CASSERVLNTEAFF
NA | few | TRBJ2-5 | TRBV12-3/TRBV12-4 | TGTGCCAGCAGTCCCACTCGTATCCAAGAGACCCAGTACTTC | CASSPTRIQETQYF
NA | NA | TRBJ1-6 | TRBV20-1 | TGCAGTGCTAGAGAGGTTAATTCACCCCTCCACTTT | CSAREVNSPLHF
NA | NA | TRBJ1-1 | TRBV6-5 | TGTGCCAGCAGGGTGGGGGAGAACACTGAAGCTTTCTTT | CASRVGENTEAFF
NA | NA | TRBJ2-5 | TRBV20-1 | TGCAGTGCTAGAGACACCCCGACGGGGCCGGAGTTCTTC | CSARDTPTGPEFF
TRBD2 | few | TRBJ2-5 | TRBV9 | TGTGCCAGCAGCGTCGGGGCTAGCGGGGGGTCCCAAGAGACCCAGCACTTC | CASSVGASGGSQETQHF
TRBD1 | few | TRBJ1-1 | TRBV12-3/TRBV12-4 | TGTGCCAGCAGAAATACCCAGGGGGCGAATGAAGCTTTCTTT | CASRNTQGANEAFF
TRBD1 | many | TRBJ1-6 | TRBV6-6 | TGTGCCAGCAGTTTGGGACAGGGGGCCTCACCCCTCCACTTT | CASSLGQGASPLHF
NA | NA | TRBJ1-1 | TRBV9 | TGTGCCAGCAGCGTAGGGGGGGCTTCGGCTTTCTTT | CASSVGGASAFF